This T cell receptor beta chain originates from a study of T cells in Graves' hyperthyroidism and ophthalmopathy. Amplification yielded TCR beta CDR3 regions, with RNA transcripts as the source. First-round RT-PCR with HTBI primers amplified the TCR CDR3 region. A single record per CDR3 protein comes from TCRdb applying MiXCR to the multiplex PCR reads. The sample has around 490,000 distinct CDR3 sequences, 15% to 20% seen once. The table lists this clonotype with many counts. Trimming removed 6 bases from V and 5 bases from J; junction bases left unmatched: 13. CDR1 and CDR2 (germline): MNHEY, SMNVEV (reference sequence). The CDR3 is 16 residues long.

The V call is TRBV27, the J call TRBJ2-5; TRBD2 aligns across 9 bases. The sequencing input was blood. This clonotype was obtained from a man aged 40-49 years with Graves' ophthalmopathy. DNA for the CDR3: TGTGCCAGCAGGAGGGTTGCTCCTAGCGGGGTCGAGACCCAGTACTTC. This translates into CASRRVAPSGVETQYF.